Listed here is a single TCR beta chain. Sequencing used immunoSEQ multiplex PCR; TCRdb keeps in-frame clones, though not all of them. The table has about 58,000 clones, less than 95% seen once; the top ten hold about 0.5%. CDR1 is SGHAT and CDR2 is FQNNGV in the germline V gene. With 0 bases clipped from V and 5 bases from J, the junction kept 8 bases outside the gene matches. The CDR3 is made up of 17 amino acids. The data are from a study of T cell changes during pregnancy in multiple sclerosis. This rearrangement joins TRBV11-2 to TRBJ2-1, with 9 bases lining up with TRBD1. The clonotype comes from a female donor in good health, enrolled as a control in a pregnancy study. Sequenced material: CD4+ T cells from peripheral blood mononuclear cells, taken after pregnancy. CDR3 sequence reads: CASSLDRDRVRHNEQFF. DNA for the CDR3: TGTGCCAGCAGCTTAGATCGGGACAGGGTCCGTCACAATGAGCAGTTCTTC. Full variable domain (remainder filled in from reference TRBV11-2 and TRBJ2-1): EAGVAQSPRYKIIEKRQSVAFWCNPISGHATLYWYQQILGQGPKLLIQFQNNGVVDDSQLPKDRFSAERLKGVDSTLKIQPAKLEDSAVYLCASSLDRDRVRHNEQFFGPGTRLTVL.